Following are 25 T cell receptor beta chains from one sample sequenced in a study of metastatic and nonmetastatic thyroid tumors. With MiXCR, TCRdb called clones anew from the PCR reads. Of 30,000 to 50,000 clones detected, roughly 14% appear once; the ten largest clones hold more than 8%. All patients were untreated before thyroid surgery. The sequencing sample was made of blood. The source is a female donor with papillary thyroid cancer or a benign thyroid nodule (not recorded which). Some clones in this sample may be carry-over from other donors' samples.

The rearrangement uses TRBV5-5 and TRBJ1-2; 12 bases map to TRBD1. Unmatched junction bases numbered 3, after V lost 4 bases and J lost 2 bases. The CDR3 has 15 amino acids. CDR1 is SGHKS, CDR2 YYEKEE, per germline (reference sequence). CDR3 nucleotide sequence: TGTGCCAGCAGCATGGGACAGGGGGCAAACTATGGCTACACCTTC. Encoded protein: CASSMGQGANYGYTF.

Ten or more counts support this clone. The rearrangement joins TRBV11-2 to TRBJ1-1; tentatively, D is TRBD1 (6 bases). Germline V gives CDR1 SGHAT, CDR2 FQNNGV. The CDR3 runs to 13 residues. V was trimmed by 7 bases and J by 4 bases, leaving 13 bases between them. The CDR3 reads CASTRTGSTEAFF. In DNA form, the CDR3 reads TGTGCCAGCACCCGAACAGGGTCCACTGAAGCTTTCTTT.

This clone has a handful of counts. One end of the junction fails to match germline, which may point to a read error. The chain combines TRBV28 with TRBJ1-2; no clear D gene. The CDR3 sequence is 14 residues long. Germline V gives CDR1 MDHEN, CDR2 SYDVKM. The CDR3 reads CSSTSSPTNYGYTF. The CDR3 DNA follows: TGTTCCAGCACCAGTAGCCCGACTAACTATGGCTACACCTTC.

The J gene is TRBJ2-3, the V gene TRBV5-1, with D possibly being TRBD2 (6 bases). Germline V lookup: CDR1 SGHRS, CDR2 YFSETQ. The ends were cut back, 3 bases at V and 4 bases at J, with 18 bases in the middle. The CDR3 has 16 residues. DNA for the CDR3: TGCGCCAGCAGCTCCCCTAGCGTGGGGCCGGCAGATACGCAGTATTTT. Translation gives CASSSPSVGPADTQYF.

As concerns this clone: A read error is possible here, since a much larger clone lies one base away. The same CDR3 is also encoded by other DNA sequences in this sample. The chain couples TRBV5-6 to TRBJ2-1; 8 bases align to TRBD2. The CDR3 loop spans 15 amino acids. Germline V gene data show CDR1 as SGHDT and CDR2 as YYEEEE. V lost 2 bases, J lost 7 bases, and 8 bases stayed unmatched. The CDR3 is CASSLGLAGINEQFF. CDR3 in DNA: TGTGCCAGCAGCTTAGGACTAGCTGGAATAAATGAGCAGTTCTTC.

This clone was counted many times. Relative to the germline gene, one junction end is altered; a read error may explain this. The gene calls are TRBV5-4 and TRBJ1-5, with a weak D call TRBD1 (5 bases). Looked up from germline, CDR1 is SGHNT and CDR2 is YYREEE (reference sequence). The CDR3 is 14 residues long. This CDR3 is CASSLQGSYQPQHF. The CDR3 nucleotides are TGTGCCAGCAGCTTGCAGGGTAGCTATCAGCCCCAGCATTTT.

This clone showed up many times. In DNA, the CDR3 is TGTGCCAGCAGCTTCCGGGACAGGAGCCACAATGAGCAGTTCTTC. Translation: CASSFRDRSHNEQFF. The chain is built from TRBV7-3 and TRBJ2-1; 8 bases map to TRBD1. J lost 5 bases, V lost 3 bases, and 6 bases had no gene match. This CDR3 has 15 residues. The germline V gene has CDR1 SGHTA and CDR2 FQGTGA. Filled out from reference TRBV7-3 and TRBJ2-1, the complete variable domain reads GAGVSQTPSNKVTEKGKYVELRCDPISGHTALYWYRQSLGQGPEFLIYFQGTGAADDSGLPNDRFFAVRPEGSVSTLKIQRTERGDSAVYLCASSFRDRSHNEQFFGPGTRLTVL.

This clone was observed at least ten times. The genes are TRBV2 and TRBJ2-1; 10 positions agree with TRBD2. Germline CDR1 reads SNHLY; CDR2 reads FYNNEI. The CDR3 loop spans 15 amino acids. J was trimmed by 0 bases and V by 6 bases; bases with no gene match: 2. The CDR3 nucleotides read TGTGCCAGCAGAGCTAGCGGGAGCTCCTACAATGAGCAGTTCTTC. Translation gives CASRASGSSYNEQFF.

This clone occurred many times. The V gene is TRBV6-5, the J gene TRBJ1-4, with D perhaps TRBD1 (5 bases). V was clipped by 0 bases and J by 8 bases, with 10 bases between them. CDR1 is MNHEY and CDR2 is SVGAGI in the germline V gene. This CDR3 has 14 residues. CDR3 protein: CASSYSGAKEKLFF. In DNA form, the CDR3 reads TGTGCCAGCAGTTACTCAGGGGCAAAGGAAAAACTGTTTTTT.

This clone is medium-sized (0.01 to 0.1%) in the sample. The V call is TRBV6-1, the J call TRBJ2-7; no definite D call. Germline V CDR1 and CDR2: MNHNS, SASEGT. The CDR3 is made up of 12 amino acids. V lost 8 bases to trimming and J lost 1 base, with 9 bases between them. The CDR3 reads CASLDRSYEQYF. The CDR3 bases are TGTGCCAGCCTCGACCGGTCCTACGAGCAGTACTTC.

As concerns this clone: Since no conserved phenylalanine or tryptophan closes the CDR3, a read error is the likely cause. V is TRBV20-1 and J is TRBJ2-1; 11 bases fit TRBD2. CDR1 and CDR2 from the germline V gene are DFQATT and SNEGSKA (reference sequence). The V segment lost 4 bases and the J segment 3 bases; nucleotides outside the gene matches: 2. This CDR3 spans 14 amino acids. The CDR3 bases are TGCAGTGCTAATAGCGGGAGGGTCTACAATGAGCAGTTCCTC. It translates to CSANSGRVYNEQFL.

In this sample, this clone turned up a few times. The chain couples TRBV5-1 to TRBJ2-3; the D is unclear. CDR1 and CDR2 from the germline V gene are SGHRS and YFSETQ. The CDR3 has 13 residues. Between the trimmed V and J ends, which lost 2 bases and 2 bases, there was a span of 6 bases. CDR3 DNA: TGCGCCAGCAGCTTAGAAATCACAGATACGCAGTATTTT. Protein: CASSLEITDTQYF. The full variable domain, completed using reference TRBV5-1 and TRBJ2-3, is KAGVTQTPRYLIKTRGQQVTLSCSPISGHRSVSWYQQTPGQGLQFLFEYFSETQRNKGNFPGRFSGRQFSNSRSEMNVSTLELGDSALYLCASSLEITDTQYFGPGTRLTVL.

This clone was observed at least ten times. This chain's CDR3 is CASSAGGRNTEAFF. CDR3 DNA sequence: TGTGCCAGCAGCGCGGGGGGACGGAACACTGAAGCTTTCTTT. This chain joins TRBV28 and TRBJ1-1; D perhaps matches TRBD1 (5 bases). V was trimmed by 6 bases and J by 1 base, leaving 12 bases between them. The CDR3 loop spans 14 amino acids. CDR1 is MDHEN and CDR2 is SYDVKM in the germline V gene.

In its sample, this clone is medium-sized. CDR3 DNA: TGTGCCAGCAGTCCTCCTGGGGATACGCAGTATTTT. The encoded protein is CASSPPGDTQYF. This chain links TRBV6-1 with TRBJ2-3; D unclear. Between the trimmed V and J ends, which lost 5 bases and 6 bases, there was a span of 9 bases. The CDR3 contains 12 residues. Germline V gene sequence: CDR1 MNHNS, CDR2 SASEGT.

This clone qualifies as medium-sized. The rearrangement links TRBV6-1 to TRBJ1-1; a weak D match, TRBD1 (5 bases). V was cut by 1 base and J by 2 bases, with 11 bases left in between. Per the germline V gene, CDR1 is MNHNS and CDR2 is SASEGT. The CDR3 totals 15 residues. CDR3 sequence: CASSEGAGRNTEAFF. In DNA, the CDR3 is TGTGCCAGCAGTGAAGGGGCAGGGAGAAACACTGAAGCTTTCTTT.

In this sample, this clone turned up many times. J is TRBJ2-2 and V is TRBV2, with 8 bases that match TRBD1. Germline V gene lookup returns CDR1 SNHLY and CDR2 FYNNEI. The V segment lost 4 bases and the J segment 2 bases; nucleotides outside the gene matches: 3. CDR3 length: 15 residues. The CDR3 DNA reads TGTGCCAGCAGTGGGACAGGGAGCAACACCGGGGAGCTGTTTTTT. Residues: CASSGTGSNTGELFF.

Comments on this clone: In this CDR3 the conserved last residue, phenylalanine or tryptophan, is missing, so a read error is likely. This rearrangement joins TRBV10-1 to TRBJ1-2, with unresolved D. This CDR3 is 13 amino acids long. V dropped 3 bases and J dropped 5 bases, with 10 bases sitting between them. Per germline, CDR1 WNHNN and CDR2 SYGVQD (reference sequence). The CDR3 bases are TGCGCCAGCAGTGATGGTATTCCTTATGGCTACACCTTA. Translated, it gives CASSDGIPYGYTL.

This clone was seen many times. The V call is TRBV4-1, the J call TRBJ1-2, with D hard to call. CDR3 length: 17 amino acids. V was cut by 1 base and J by 4 bases, with 19 bases left in between. The V gene's germline CDR1 is MGHRA and CDR2 YSYEKL. The CDR3 DNA reads as TGCGCCAGCAGCCAAGCGTTGTTGGAAGACGGAGCCTATGGCTACACCTTC. Its protein is CASSQALLEDGAYGYTF.

This clone was recorded a few times. A much larger clone sits a single nucleotide away, making a read error possible. Other nucleotide sequences in the sample specify the same CDR3. This sequence joins TRBV30 and TRBJ1-5, with D unclear. The germline V gene has CDR1 GTSNPN and CDR2 SVGIG (reference sequence). The CDR3 covers 13 residues. The CDR3 DNA reads as TGCGCCTGGAGTAAAGATAGCAATCAGCCCCAGCATTTT. As protein: CAWSKDSNQPQHF.

With regard to this clone: This could be a read error, since a much larger clone is one nucleotide away. J is TRBJ2-2 and V is TRBV5-4; no definite D call. Germline V gene data show CDR1 as SGHNT and CDR2 as YYREEE (reference sequence). The CDR3 totals 14 residues. CDR3: CASILVANTGELFF. CDR3 nucleotides: TGTGCCAGCATCTTGGTGGCTAACACCGGGGAGCTGTTTTTT. Supplemented by reference TRBV5-4 and TRBJ2-2, the full variable domain reads ETGVTQSPTHLIKTRGQQVTLRCSSQSGHNTVSWYQQALGQGPQFIFQYYREEENGRGNFPPRFSGLQFPNYSSELNVNALELDDSALYLCASILVANTGELFFGEGSRLTVL.

There are many counts of this clone. The chain links TRBV5-1 to TRBJ1-3; no reliable D call. With 4 bases removed from V and 2 bases from J, the gap between germline ends came to 7 bases. There are 13 residues in the CDR3. Germline V CDR1 and CDR2: SGHRS, YFSETQ. CDR3 protein: CASSPYTGNTIYF. CDR3 sequence (DNA): TGCGCCAGCAGCCCGTATACTGGAAACACCATATATTTT.

Note on this clone: It is likely a read error, because the conserved phenylalanine at the end of the CDR3 is missing. The V and J genes are TRBV20-1 and TRBJ2-7; TRBD2 is a possible D gene (5 bases). This CDR3 has 12 amino acids. Trimming took off 7 bases at V and 3 bases at J, with 13 bases between the two ends. Per the germline V gene, CDR1 is DFQATT and CDR2 is SNEGSKA (reference sequence). The CDR3 sequence is CSVPSSSYEQYL. The CDR3 DNA reads as TGCAGTGTACCTAGCAGTAGCTACGAGCAGTACCTC.

The J gene is TRBJ1-2, the V gene TRBV20-1; 7 bases fit TRBD1. The CDR3 has 17 residues. CDR1 is DFQATT, CDR2 SNEGSKA, per germline (reference sequence). J lost 7 bases, V lost 6 bases, and 23 bases had no gene match. CDR3 sequence reads: CSATSRGPYGGPGGYTF. The CDR3 bases are TGCAGTGCAACATCAAGGGGGCCATATGGGGGCCCTGGTGGCTACACCTTC.

This clone was observed at least ten times. V usage is TRBV28 and J usage is TRBJ2-3, with TRBD1 identical over 11 bases. Looked up from germline, CDR1 is MDHEN and CDR2 is SYDVKM. With 5 bases clipped from V and 4 bases from J, the junction kept 5 bases outside the gene matches. The CDR3 has 15 amino acids. The CDR3 region has the DNA TGTGCCAGCAGTCGGACAGGGGGCTTGTCAGATACGCAGTATTTT. The encoded protein is CASSRTGGLSDTQYF.

This clone was counted at least ten times. The V gene is TRBV28, the J gene TRBJ1-6; D call uncertain. V lost 5 bases to trimming and J lost 0 bases, with 14 bases between them. Germline lookup yields CDR1 MDHEN and CDR2 SYDVKM. The CDR3 totals 17 residues. The chain's CDR3 is CASSPPFRSSYNSPLHF. CDR3 nucleotides: TGTGCCAGCAGTCCCCCGTTCAGATCCTCCTATAATTCACCCCTCCACTTT.